The 10 T cell receptor beta chains below were found in one sample sequenced in a study of human T cells and chemical hapten exposure. Time point of the sample: patch test 2, 6 weeks after DPC sensitization. The treatment: therapeutic diphenylcyclopropenone sensitization with weekly scalp DPC. TCRdb re-derived calls from the RACE reads in MiXCR, one entry per CDR3 protein. The sample includes 80,000 to 100,000 distinct CDR3 sequences, 9.3% seen only once; the top ten take around 2%. The specimen comprised whole blood, sampled in connection with sensitization to the hapten diphenylcyclopropenone (DPC). The receptors were gathered from a woman aged 40 to 49 with alopecia areata. Some clones in this sample may be carry-over from other donors' samples.

This clonotype was counted many times. The chain carries TRBV29-1 and TRBJ2-7; TRBD1 or TRBD2 may be the D gene (5 bases each). Per the germline V gene, CDR1 is SQVTM and CDR2 is ANQGSEA. V was cut by 5 bases and J by 5 bases, with 13 bases left in between. This CDR3 comprises 12 residues. The CDR3 DNA is TGCAGCGTTAGGGGCGGGTATAACGAGCAGTACTTC. This codes for CSVRGGYNEQYF.

This clonotype appeared a few times. The chain is built from TRBV28 and TRBJ1-1; weak D call: TRBD1 (6 bases). The CDR3 runs to 15 residues. Per the germline V gene, CDR1 is MDHEN and CDR2 is SYDVKM. The V gene lost 5 bases and the J gene lost 4 bases, with 17 bases spanning the gap. This chain's CDR3 is CASSPHRAGITEAFF. The CDR3 DNA reads as TGTGCCAGCAGTCCGCACAGGGCCGGGATCACTGAAGCTTTCTTT.

This clonotype was observed a few times. The CDR3 sequence is CAWRTGLGTGELFF. The DNA for the CDR3 is TGTGCCTGGAGGACGGGACTTGGCACCGGGGAGCTGTTTTTT. The J gene is TRBJ2-2, the V gene TRBV30; D perhaps matches TRBD2 (6 bases). V lost 3 bases and J 4 bases, leaving 12 bases between the germline ends. Per germline, CDR1 GTSNPN and CDR2 SVGIG (reference sequence). The CDR3 has 14 amino acids.

The chain couples TRBV4-3 to TRBJ2-1, with TRBD2 matching over 10 bases. V shed 3 bases, J shed 3 bases, and the junction held 5 bases outside the gene matches. CDR1 is LGHNA, CDR2 YSLEER, per germline. The CDR3 has 16 residues. Here the CDR3 reads CASSQPLAGDYNEQFF. In DNA, the CDR3 is TGCGCCAGCAGCCAGCCGCTAGCGGGAGACTACAATGAGCAGTTCTTC.

The rearrangement links TRBV7-2 to TRBJ2-1, with TRBD1 identical over 8 bases. The CDR3 is 15 residues long. Looked up from germline, CDR1 is SGHTA and CDR2 is FQGNSA. V was clipped by 4 bases and J by 3 bases; unmatched bases: 5. CDR3 nucleotides: TGTGCCAGCAGCTCAGGGGGCAATTACTACAATGAGCAGTTCTTC. Amino acids: CASSSGGNYYNEQFF.

The rearrangement joins TRBV2 to TRBJ2-7; 8 nucleotides align to TRBD2. CDR1 and CDR2 from the germline V gene are SNHLY and FYNNEI. V was clipped by 7 bases and J by 2 bases; unmatched bases: 7. CDR3 size: 14 residues. CDR3 sequence (DNA): TGTGCCAGCACTCGGGAGGGCGGAGCCTACGAGCAGTACTTC. Translation: CASTREGGAYEQYF.

The rearrangement joins TRBV2 to TRBJ2-7; no definite D call. Germline-derived CDR1 and CDR2 are SNHLY and FYNNEI. The CDR3 loop spans 12 amino acids. V lost 3 bases, J lost 1 base, and 4 bases lay in between. This chain's CDR3 is CASSEESYEQYF. The CDR3 DNA reads as TGTGCCAGCAGTGAGGAGTCCTACGAGCAGTACTTC.

This chain joins TRBV9 and TRBJ1-1, with TRBD1 as a possible D gene (6 bases). The V and J ends lost 4 bases and 0 bases respectively, with 13 bases between them. This CDR3 contains 15 residues. CDR1 and CDR2 (germline): SGDLS, YYNGEE. CDR3 loop: CASSSGTPMNTEAFF. CDR3 sequence (DNA): TGTGCCAGCAGCTCCGGGACACCGATGAACACTGAAGCTTTCTTT.

This clonotype came up many times. This chain uses TRBV28 with TRBJ2-4; D may be TRBD1 (5 bases). Germline V gene lookup returns CDR1 MDHEN and CDR2 SYDVKM. The CDR3 runs to 13 residues. DNA of the CDR3: TGTGCAACCCGCCAGGGCGGAGAGGACATTCAGTACTTC. Protein product: CATRQGGEDIQYF.

This clonotype was picked up many times. The J gene is TRBJ2-7, the V gene TRBV7-9; D remains unclear. Trimming took 1 base from V and 6 from J, leaving 10 bases between them. This CDR3 region has 13 residues. The V gene's germline CDR1 is SEHNR and CDR2 FQNEAQ (reference sequence). The CDR3 loop reads CASSLDGPGEQYF. The CDR3 bases are TGTGCCAGCAGCTTAGACGGTCCGGGCGAGCAGTACTTC.